This T cell receptor (beta chain) was retrieved from a study of cytomegalovirus exposure and HLA in healthy donors. This CDR3 spans 15 amino acids. Germline CDR1 SQVTM, CDR2 ANQGSEA. Trimming removed 3 bases from V and 5 bases from J, with 19 bases in between. Comments on this clone: Its antigen is not identified.

Findings and limits, study-wide: Reports credit the classifier with highly specific, highly sensitive diagnosis of cytomegalovirus status.

The data were produced by immunoSEQ multiplex PCR, yet TCRdb's version contains in-frame clones alone and is incomplete. The sample carries 150,000 to 200,000 clones, approximately 96% recorded once. The sequencing input was PBMCs. The chain joins TRBV29-1 to TRBJ1-2, with D unclear. The receptor's source is a woman between 18 and 29 years old in good health and CMV-seronegative. The CDR3: CSVERVGSTYYGYTF. The CDR3 DNA follows: TGCAGCGTTGAGCGAGTGGGCAGCACCTATTATGGCTACACCTTC.